This record looks at one T cell receptor beta chain sequence and its context. This sample is drawn from a study of shared clonotypes between healthy human individuals. Healthy HIV-negative adults with no recent acute infections or vaccinations were recruited as donors. V gave up 5 bases and J gave up 6 bases, with 11 bases separating them. This CDR3 region has 12 residues. CDR1 and CDR2 from the germline V gene are MNHEY and SMNVEV (reference sequence). Several immunoSEQ plates received, in even portions, the genomic DNA of each subset. Assay used: immunoSEQ multiplex PCR; TCRdb lists only in-frame clones, some missing. Here the sample spans millions of clones, around 95% being singletons.

Sequencing was performed on naive CD4+ T cells sorted from blood. Subset reported: CD45RA+ positively selected. The sequence derives from a young man in good health. V gene TRBV27 combines with J gene TRBJ2-7; D call uncertain. The CDR3 region has the DNA TGTGCCAGCAGTGCCTCCCCCGCCGAGCAGTACTTC. Amino acids: CASSASPAEQYF.